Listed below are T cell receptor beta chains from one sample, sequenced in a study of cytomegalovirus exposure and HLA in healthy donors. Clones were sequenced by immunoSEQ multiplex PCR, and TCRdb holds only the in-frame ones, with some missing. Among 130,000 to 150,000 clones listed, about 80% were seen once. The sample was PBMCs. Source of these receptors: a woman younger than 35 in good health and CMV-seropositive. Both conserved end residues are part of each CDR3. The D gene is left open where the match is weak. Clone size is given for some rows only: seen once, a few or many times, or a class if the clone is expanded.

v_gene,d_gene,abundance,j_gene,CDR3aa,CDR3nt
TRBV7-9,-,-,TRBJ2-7,CASSPSLGGEQYF,TGTGCCAGCAGCCCCTCGCTCGGGGGCGAGCAGTACTTC
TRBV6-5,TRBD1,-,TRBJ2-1,CASSGTGELNEQFF,TGTGCCAGCAGTGGGACAGGGGAGCTAAATGAGCAGTTCTTC
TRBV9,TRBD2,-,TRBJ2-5,CASSVATSGVQETQYF,TGTGCCAGCAGCGTAGCTACGAGCGGGGTCCAAGAGACCCAGTACTTC
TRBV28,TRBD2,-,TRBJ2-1,CASMRAGGRINEQFF,TGTGCCAGCATGCGAGCGGGGGGAAGAATAAATGAGCAGTTCTTC
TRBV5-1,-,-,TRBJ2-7,CASSLGTHLEQYF,TGCGCCAGCAGCCTCGGGACTCACCTCGAGCAGTACTTC
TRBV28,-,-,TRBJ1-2,CASSFPRANYGYTF,TGTGCCAGCAGTTTTCCCAGGGCCAACTATGGCTACACCTTC
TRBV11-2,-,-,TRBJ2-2,CASSLASNTGELFF,TGTGCCAGCAGCTTAGCATCGAACACCGGGGAGCTGTTTTTT
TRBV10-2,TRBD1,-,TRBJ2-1,CASKAGGGNEQFF,TGCGCCAGCAAGGCAGGGGGCGGGAATGAGCAGTTCTTC
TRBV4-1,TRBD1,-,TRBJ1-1,CASSQAGTGVEAFF,TGCGCCAGCAGCCAGGCTGGGACAGGGGTAGAAGCTTTCTTT
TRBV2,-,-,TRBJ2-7,CASSAEGTSSYEQYF,TGTGCCAGCAGTGCGGAGGGAACGAGCTCCTACGAGCAGTACTTC
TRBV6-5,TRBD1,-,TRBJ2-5,CASSSNRGQETQYF,TGTGCCAGCAGTTCTAACAGGGGGCAGGAGACCCAGTACTTC
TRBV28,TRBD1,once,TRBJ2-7,CASRSTGRTYEQYF,TGTGCCAGCAGATCGACAGGGCGGACCTACGAGCAGTACTTC